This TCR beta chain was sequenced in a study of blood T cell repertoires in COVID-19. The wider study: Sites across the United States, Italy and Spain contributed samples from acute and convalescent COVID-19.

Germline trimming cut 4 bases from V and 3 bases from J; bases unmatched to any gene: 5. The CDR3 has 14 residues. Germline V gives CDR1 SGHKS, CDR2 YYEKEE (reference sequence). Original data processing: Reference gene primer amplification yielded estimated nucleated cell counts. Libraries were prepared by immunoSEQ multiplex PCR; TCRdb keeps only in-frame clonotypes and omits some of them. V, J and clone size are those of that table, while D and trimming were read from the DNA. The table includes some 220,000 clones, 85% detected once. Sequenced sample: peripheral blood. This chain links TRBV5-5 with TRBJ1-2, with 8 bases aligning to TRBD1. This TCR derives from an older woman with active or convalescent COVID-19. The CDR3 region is CASSKGQADYGYTF. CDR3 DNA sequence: TGTGCCAGCAGCAAGGGACAGGCGGACTATGGCTACACCTTC.